These 11 T cell receptor beta chains were sequenced from one sample in a study of T cell responses to AZD1222 COVID-19 vaccine. This table comes from immunoSEQ multiplex PCR, and its TCRdb copy is limited to in-frame clones, with some not included. The table includes over 75,000 clones, approximately 91% detected once. Sequenced here: peripheral blood, sampled on day 0 of AZD1222 vaccination. The receptors stem from an adult in good health.

The V call is TRBV29-1, the J call TRBJ1-2, with D hard to call. V was clipped by 4 bases and J by 5 bases, with 11 bases between them. Germline V CDR1 and CDR2: SQVTM, ANQGSEA. The CDR3 runs to 12 residues. The CDR3 loop reads CSVGGSPYGYTF. The CDR3, as DNA: TGCAGCGTTGGGGGATCTCCGTATGGCTACACCTTC.

This rearrangement joins TRBV29-1 to TRBJ2-1; D might be TRBD1 (6 bases). The germline gives CDR1 SQVTM, CDR2 ANQGSEA. Between the trimmed V and J ends, which lost 7 bases and 4 bases, there was a span of 20 bases. The CDR3 spans 15 residues. The DNA of the CDR3 is TGCAGCGCCACACAGACAGGAGAAATTTACAATGAGCAGTTCTTC. This encodes CSATQTGEIYNEQFF.

The chain couples TRBV29-1 to TRBJ1-1, with D maybe TRBD1 (6 bases). In germline, CDR1 is SQVTM, CDR2 ANQGSEA. The CDR3 contains 15 residues. V was cut by 2 bases and J by 1 base, with 14 bases left in between. As DNA, the CDR3 is TGCAGCGTTGAAAGAAGCGGACAGAGGAACACTGAAGCTTTCTTT. This sequence encodes CSVERSGQRNTEAFF.

The J gene is TRBJ2-7, the V gene TRBV30; 7 positions match TRBD2. V lost 1 base, J lost 5 bases, and 5 bases stayed unmatched. CDR1 and CDR2 (germline): GTSNPN, SVGIG (reference sequence). This CDR3 is 13 amino acids long. CDR3 nucleotides: TGTGCCTGGAGTGCGGGACTACACCACGAGCAGTACTTC. As protein: CAWSAGLHHEQYF.

The V gene is TRBV2, the J gene TRBJ2-2; 8 bases align to TRBD2. J was trimmed by 1 base and V by 6 bases; bases with no gene match: 10. Per germline, CDR1 SNHLY and CDR2 FYNNEI. The CDR3 sequence is 17 residues long. The CDR3 DNA follows: TGTGCCAGCAGCCCCCTTAGCGGGACCTGGAACACCGGGGAGCTGTTTTTT. It specifies CASSPLSGTWNTGELFF.

This clone was found once. The chain recombines TRBV6-2 or TRBV6-3 with TRBJ2-1; 9 bases match TRBD2. The CDR3 totals 16 residues. The germline V gene has CDR1 MNHEY and CDR2 SVGEGT. The trim removed 0 bases at V and 8 bases at J, leaving 8 bases unmatched. The DNA for the CDR3 is TGTGCCAGCAGTTACTCGATCCAGCGGGGGGATCATGAGCAGTTCTTC. This translates into CASSYSIQRGDHEQFF.

About this clone: Germline and junction disagree at one end, which may indicate a read error. The V call is TRBV27, the J call TRBJ2-1; D unresolved. The CDR3 has 15 amino acids. The germline V gene has CDR1 MNHEY and CDR2 SMNVEV (reference sequence). The CDR3 coding sequence is TGTGCCAGTAGTTTCATTCCCTCGGGCAGCAATGAGCAGTTCTTC. It yields the protein CASSFIPSGSNEQFF.

The rearrangement joins TRBV4-3 to TRBJ2-2; TRBD1 matches at 7 bases. J gave up 3 bases and V 5 bases, and 6 bases lay outside the gene matches. This CDR3 contains 15 residues. The germline V gene has CDR1 LGHNA and CDR2 YSLEER. The CDR3 region is CASSLEGADTGELFF. The CDR3, as DNA: TGCGCCAGCAGCTTAGAGGGGGCGGACACCGGGGAGCTGTTTTTT.

J is TRBJ2-6 and V is TRBV5-1; D is unresolved. The CDR3 covers 15 residues. Germline V CDR1 and CDR2: SGHRS, YFSETQ. The ends were cut back, 0 bases at V and 4 bases at J, with 8 bases in the middle. The CDR3 nucleotides read TGCGCCAGCAGCTTGGGACCTTTAGGGGCCAACGTCCTGACTTTC. It translates to CASSLGPLGANVLTF. The complete variable domain, with remaining parts taken from reference TRBV5-1 and TRBJ2-6, reads KAGVTQTPRYLIKTRGQQVTLSCSPISGHRSVSWYQQTPGQGLQFLFEYFSETQRNKGNFPGRFSGRQFSNSRSEMNVSTLELGDSALYLCASSLGPLGANVLTFGAGSRLTVL.

This sequence joins TRBV5-6 and TRBJ2-2; 8 nucleotides align to TRBD2. The junction had 15 bases not matched to a gene; V was cut back by 4 bases and J by 1 base. In germline, CDR1 is SGHDT, CDR2 YYEEEE. This CDR3 has 19 residues. CDR3 sequence: CASSPARGLAGLNTGELFF. In DNA form, the CDR3 reads TGTGCCAGCAGCCCCGCCCGCGGATTAGCGGGGCTGAACACCGGGGAGCTGTTTTTT.

V is TRBV5-1 and J is TRBJ1-6, with 7 bases aligning to TRBD1. V shed 3 bases and J 3 bases; nucleotides not matched to a gene: 3. The CDR3 covers 15 residues. Germline CDR1 reads SGHRS; CDR2 reads YFSETQ. The DNA of the CDR3 is TGCGCCAGCAGCTCGGGACAGATCTATAATTCACCCCTCCACTTT. It is translated as CASSSGQIYNSPLHF.